This T cell receptor beta chain came from a study of ipilimumab plus nivolumab after autologous stem cell transplantation. Across the study: The DLBCL group included primary refractory and relapsed cases.

Overall study findings and caveats: Per the authors, repertoire, Treg and microbiota data justify further study.

To note about this clone: Its cognate antigen is unknown.

Patients got ipilimumab 1 mg/kg beginning 14 to 28 days post-transplant. Dosing: nivolumab 3 mg/kg IV, weeks 1, 4, 7, 10, then every two weeks to week 26. Losses at the gene ends were 4 bases for V and 7 bases for J; bases not matched to a gene: 4. The CDR3 has 14 amino acids. The germline CDR1 and CDR2 sequences are MNHNY and SVGAGI (reference sequence). Assay: immunoSEQ multiplex PCR; the TCRdb copy retains only in-frame clones and omits some. In the table there are roughly 25,000 clones, about 82% of which are singletons. The gene calls are TRBV6-6 and TRBJ1-4, with 9 bases identical to TRBD1. The sequence was obtained from a male donor with diffuse large B-cell lymphoma. The input for sequencing was PBMCs, taken in a trial of ipilimumab plus nivolumab as post-transplant consolidation. The CDR3 DNA reads as TGTGCCAGCAGTTCGGGACAGGGTACTGAAAAACTGTTTTTT. It codes for CASSSGQGTEKLFF.